This T cell receptor (beta chain) was captured in a study of response to subunit inactivated influenza vaccine. This CDR3 comprises 13 residues. Germline loops: CDR1 SEHNR, CDR2 FQNEAQ (reference sequence). V lost 4 bases, J lost 5 bases, and 11 bases lay in between. The table lists this clonotype with a few counts. Its antigen is not identified. Broader study findings: Each seasonal flu vaccination may recruit only limited new T cells, authors suggested.

TCRdb re-called the RT-PCR reads with MiXCR, one entry per CDR3 protein. The top ten clones hold 7.8% of a sample with almost 250,000 distinct CDR3 sequences, 9% to 15% of them seen once. This sequence originates from a man aged 45-60 years who received an inactivated influenza vaccine. V and J are TRBV7-9 and TRBJ1-1; D possibly corresponds to TRBD1 (5 bases). This specimen was non-naive T cells sorted from PBMCs, taken around two weeks before vaccination. CDR3 DNA sequence: TGTGCCAGCAGCTCGGGGGAGTTAACTGAAGCTTTCTTT. Translating it yields CASSSGELTEAFF.